Each of the 29 T cell receptor beta chains below was sequenced from the same sample in a study of T cell repertoires in cytomegalovirus infection. These receptors' targets are unknown. One entry per CDR3 protein results from TCRdb running MiXCR on the reads. The repertoire consists of around 500,000 distinct CDR3 sequences, with about two fifths occurring once and the leading ten covering about 41%. This specimen consisted of cultured PBMCs, obtained from culture after CMV antigen stimulation. The origin of the receptors is a human donor in good health (CMV status not recorded). Some clones in this sample may be carry-over from other donors' samples.

In this sample, this clonotype turned up a few times. This chain links TRBV7-2 with TRBJ1-6, with D maybe TRBD1 (6 bases). CDR3 size: 15 residues. V was trimmed by 8 bases and J by 6 bases, leaving 17 bases between them. Germline loops: CDR1 SGHTA, CDR2 FQGNSA. The CDR3 here is CASGQGPNVNSPLHF. The CDR3 DNA reads as TGTGCCAGCGGGCAGGGGCCGAACGTTAATTCACCCCTCCACTTT.

This clonotype came up many times. This chain links TRBV7-2 with TRBJ2-5; D call uncertain. Trimming stripped 1 base from V and 3 bases from J, with 9 bases between. Per the germline V gene, CDR1 is SGHTA and CDR2 is FQGNSA. The CDR3 has 14 residues. The CDR3 loop reads CASSLGSAEETQYF. The CDR3 DNA is TGTGCCAGCAGCTTAGGATCGGCGGAAGAGACCCAGTACTTC.

V is TRBV6-2 or TRBV6-3 and J is TRBJ2-3; tentatively, D is TRBD2 (5 bases). From germline, CDR1 is MNHEY and CDR2 SVGEGT. The V end was cut by 0 bases, the J end by 2 bases, with 15 bases between. The CDR3 consists of 17 residues. Written as DNA, the CDR3 is TGTGCCAGCAGTTACTCGACCGCAGCGGAACTCACAGATACGCAGTATTTT. Amino acids: CASSYSTAAELTDTQYF.

This clonotype was seen more than once but under ten times. The rearrangement uses TRBV12-3 or TRBV12-4 and TRBJ1-6; D remains ambiguous. The V end lost 3 bases, the J end lost 9 bases, and 6 bases lay between the germline ends. The CDR3 has 12 amino acids. DNA of the CDR3: TGTGCCAGCAGTTTTGTGTCTTCACCCCTCCACTTT. This encodes CASSFVSSPLHF.

This clonotype was picked up many times. This chain's CDR3 is CASRRDSYSNQPQHF. In DNA, the CDR3 is TGTGCCAGCAGACGGGACAGTTATAGCAATCAGCCCCAGCATTTT. V gene TRBV7-2 combines with J gene TRBJ1-5, with 7 bases that match TRBD1. The junction had 5 bases not matched to a gene; V was cut back by 6 bases and J by 0 bases. The CDR3 loop spans 15 amino acids. The germline V gene has CDR1 SGHTA and CDR2 FQGNSA.

This clonotype has a handful of counts. This chain links TRBV7-2 with TRBJ2-5; TRBD2 agrees at 10 bases. The V gene's germline CDR1 is SGHTA and CDR2 FQGNSA. After removal of 4 bases from V and 5 bases from J, the junction contained 13 bases not matched to a gene. The CDR3 spans 17 residues. CDR3 protein: CASSSYPLAGEAETQYF. The DNA of the CDR3 is TGTGCCAGCAGCTCCTACCCCCTAGCGGGAGAGGCGGAGACCCAGTACTTC.

The chain links TRBV5-1 to TRBJ1-1, with 8 bases aligning to TRBD1. Germline assignment: CDR1 SGHRS and CDR2 YFSETQ. V dropped 0 bases and J dropped 6; count of bases not matched to a gene: 7. This CDR3 has 15 amino acids. CDR3 sequence: CASSLDPDRDSEAFF. The CDR3 nucleotides are TGCGCCAGCAGCTTGGATCCGGACAGGGACTCTGAAGCTTTCTTT.

A few counts support this clonotype. The chain links TRBV20-1 to TRBJ1-2, with 7 bases lining up with TRBD1. The germline V gene has CDR1 DFQATT and CDR2 SNEGSKA (reference sequence). With V trimmed by 3 bases and J by 2 bases, 0 bases remained unmatched. The CDR3 is 12 residues long. This CDR3 is CSARTGNYGYTF. CDR3 DNA: TGCAGTGCTAGGACAGGGAACTATGGCTACACCTTC.

The chain has TRBV7-2 and TRBJ2-7; 11 bases fit TRBD2. Trimming at V came to 1 base and at J to 4 bases, leaving 6 bases not matched to a gene. This CDR3 has 16 amino acids. Germline values: CDR1 SGHTA, CDR2 FQGNSA. The CDR3 sequence: CASSLVGGLADYEQYF. As DNA, the CDR3 is TGTGCCAGCAGCTTAGTGGGGGGACTAGCGGATTACGAGCAGTACTTC.

There are a few counts of this clonotype. CDR3 DNA sequence: TGCGCCAGCAGCCAAGTCGGGGCACTAGCGGAGTACAATGAGCAGTTCTTC. Protein: CASSQVGALAEYNEQFF. The V and J genes are TRBV4-1 and TRBJ2-1; 8 positions match TRBD2. This CDR3 comprises 17 residues. V trimming: 1 base; J trimming: 4 bases; junction bases outside the gene matches: 9. Germline CDR1 reads MGHRA; CDR2 reads YSYEKL.

The V gene is TRBV5-1, the J gene TRBJ2-1; 8 bases line up with TRBD1. Trimming took 4 bases from V and 4 from J; bases not matched to a gene: 10. The germline V gene encodes CDR1 SGHRS and CDR2 YFSETQ. This CDR3 region has 16 residues. CDR3 bases: TGCGCCAGCAGCCCGCCTCAGGGGGCAGGGTACAATGAGCAGTTCTTC. It encodes CASSPPQGAGYNEQFF.

This chain uses TRBV10-3 with TRBJ1-2; 7 bases map to TRBD1. This CDR3 comprises 14 residues. Looked up from germline, CDR1 is ENHRY and CDR2 is SYGVKD. V shed 3 bases and J 7 bases; nucleotides not matched to a gene: 8. CDR3 residues: CAISDGTAFGGYTF. CDR3 DNA sequence: TGTGCCATCAGTGATGGGACAGCTTTTGGTGGCTACACCTTC.

The rearrangement links TRBV11-2 to TRBJ2-1; 8 nucleotides align to TRBD2. The CDR3 length is 14 residues. Germline CDR1 and CDR2: SGHAT and FQNNGV. The junction had 8 bases not matched to a gene; V was cut back by 4 bases and J by 9 bases. The CDR3 loop reads CASSSGLASGEQFF. Written as DNA, the CDR3 is TGTGCCAGCAGCTCAGGACTAGCATCCGGTGAGCAGTTCTTC. Variable domain in full (rest from reference TRBV11-2 and TRBJ2-1): EAGVAQSPRYKIIEKRQSVAFWCNPISGHATLYWYQQILGQGPKLLIQFQNNGVVDDSQLPKDRFSAERLKGVDSTLKIQPAKLEDSAVYLCASSSGLASGEQFFGPGTRLTVL.

The genes are TRBV10-3 and TRBJ2-4, with 9 bases that match TRBD2. V shed 3 bases, J shed 10 bases, and the junction held 7 bases outside the gene matches. Germline V CDR1 and CDR2: ENHRY, SYGVKD. CDR3 length: 14 amino acids. In DNA form, the CDR3 reads TGTGCCATCAGTGATAGCGGGAGCCCCGGGATTCAGTACTTC. It codes for CAISDSGSPGIQYF.

V usage is TRBV4-3 and J usage is TRBJ2-7; TRBD2 agrees at 10 bases. J lost 3 bases, V lost 0 bases, and 11 bases had no gene match. This CDR3 region has 18 residues. Germline lookup yields CDR1 LGHNA and CDR2 YSLEER. The CDR3: CASSQDLSGRDLFYEQYF. Here the CDR3 DNA reads TGCGCCAGCAGCCAAGATCTAAGCGGGAGGGACCTCTTCTACGAGCAGTACTTC.

The chain employs TRBV7-8 and TRBJ1-3; no reliable D call. The V end lost 1 base, the J end lost 6 bases, and 7 bases lay between the germline ends. CDR3 length: 13 amino acids. Germline CDR1 reads SGHVS; CDR2 reads FQNEAQ. CDR3 bases: TGTGCCAGCAGCTTAGTCCGTGAAAACACCATATATTTT. This sequence encodes CASSLVRENTIYF. Drawing the rest from reference TRBV7-8 and TRBJ1-3, the complete variable domain is GAGVSQSPRYKVAKRGQDVALRCDPISGHVSLFWYQQALGQGPEFLTYFQNEAQLDKSGLPSDRFFAERPEGSVSTLKIQRTQQEDSAVYLCASSLVRENTIYFGEGSWLTVV.

This clonotype has more than one count but fewer than ten. CDR3 in DNA: TGTGCCAGCATTCCCAGAGGGGCTCTGGTGGAGACCCAGTACTTC. Encoded protein: CASIPRGALVETQYF. The chain links TRBV27 to TRBJ2-5, with D perhaps matching TRBD1 or TRBD2 (5 bases each). The CDR3 contains 15 residues. Trimming cost V 7 bases and J 5 bases, with 20 bases left between them. CDR1 and CDR2 from the germline V gene are MNHEY and SMNVEV (reference sequence).

The chain links TRBV6-6 to TRBJ2-1, with a weak D call TRBD2 (5 bases). Germline V gene lookup returns CDR1 MNHNY and CDR2 SVGAGI (reference sequence). The V and J ends lost 6 bases and 8 bases respectively, with 17 bases between them. The CDR3 sequence is 14 residues long. The CDR3 bases are TGTGCCAGCAGGAGGGCCGGTGTTTGGGATGAGCAGTTCTTC. Encoded protein: CASRRAGVWDEQFF.

In its sample, this clonotype was seen many times. This chain joins TRBV12-3 or TRBV12-4 and TRBJ1-2, with TRBD1 as a possible D gene (5 bases). Trimming shortened V by 3 bases and J by 2 bases, and 7 bases separated the two germline ends. This CDR3 region has 13 residues. The CDR3, as DNA: TGTGCCAGCAGTTTTCAGGGAAACTATGGCTACACCTTC. Residues: CASSFQGNYGYTF.

CDR3 coding DNA: TGTGCCAGCCGGCCTCGGGGGGGTTACGAGCAGTACTTC. This codes for CASRPRGGYEQYF. The J gene is TRBJ2-7, the V gene TRBV6-5; TRBD2 agrees at 8 bases. Trimming at V came to 8 bases and at J to 4 bases, leaving 7 bases not matched to a gene. CDR3 size: 13 residues. In germline, CDR1 is MNHEY, CDR2 SVGAGI.

In this sample, this clonotype turned up a few times. This chain links TRBV6-5 with TRBJ2-7, with D possibly matching TRBD2 (6 bases). The germline CDR1 and CDR2 sequences are MNHEY and SVGAGI. The CDR3 covers 15 residues. The V end lost 0 bases, the J end lost 0 bases, and 9 bases lay between the germline ends. DNA for the CDR3: TGTGCCAGCAGTTACTCCGACGGGAGCTCCTACGAGCAGTACTTC. This gives the protein CASSYSDGSSYEQYF.

This rearrangement joins TRBV6-1 to TRBJ1-2, with D possibly matching TRBD1 (6 bases). Germline assignment: CDR1 MNHNS and CDR2 SASEGT. V shed 6 bases and J shed 3 bases, with 17 bases lying between them. CDR3 length equals 15 residues. CDR3 nucleotides: TGTGCCAGCAGCCGCGGACAGACAGCCTACTATGGCTACACCTTC. It yields the protein CASSRGQTAYYGYTF.

V and J are TRBV12-3 or TRBV12-4 and TRBJ2-1, with 7 bases identical to TRBD2. This CDR3 spans 14 amino acids. V gave up 5 bases and J gave up 8 bases; unmatched junction bases: 9. The CDR3 DNA reads as TGTGCCAGCAGTGTACTAGCGTTGATGGATGAGCAGTTCTTC. Translating gives CASSVLALMDEQFF.

The chain couples TRBV4-1 to TRBJ1-5; D uncertain. CDR1 MGHRA and CDR2 YSYEKL come from the germline V gene. The CDR3 covers 14 residues. The germline V and J ends were trimmed by 0 bases and 1 base, with 4 bases remaining between them. CDR3 nucleotide sequence: TGCGCCAGCAGCCAAGAAGCCAGCAATCAGCCCCAGCATTTT. It is translated as CASSQEASNQPQHF.

V is TRBV4-1 and J is TRBJ2-3, with D possibly matching TRBD2 (6 bases). V lost 6 bases, J lost 2 bases, and 9 bases lay in between. The CDR3 runs 13 residues. Germline V CDR1 and CDR2: MGHRA, YSYEKL. The CDR3 DNA reads TGCGCCAGCAGTAGGACTACCACAGATACGCAGTATTTT. It encodes CASSRTTTDTQYF.

The chain uses TRBV28 and TRBJ1-5; TRBD1 agrees at 7 bases. The V gene end was trimmed by 6 bases and the J gene end by 2 bases; junction bases not matched to a gene: 4. The CDR3 loop spans 14 amino acids. Looked up from germline, CDR1 is MDHEN and CDR2 is SYDVKM. The CDR3 coding sequence is TGTGCCAGCAGCTCGGGACAGCGCAATCAGCCCCAGCATTTT. Its translation: CASSSGQRNQPQHF. The complete variable domain, with remaining parts taken from reference TRBV28 and TRBJ1-5, reads DVKVTQSSRYLVKRTGEKVFLECVQDMDHENMFWYRQDPGLGLRLIYFSYDVKMKEKGDIPEGYSVSREKKERFSLILESASTNQTSMYLCASSSGQRNQPQHFGDGTRLSIL.

The rearrangement links TRBV6-5 to TRBJ1-5, with D perhaps matching TRBD1 (5 bases). Looked up from germline, CDR1 is MNHEY and CDR2 is SVGAGI. V dropped 5 bases and J dropped 4 bases, with 12 bases sitting between them. CDR3 length: 14 amino acids. The CDR3: CASSRRQGNQPQHF. As DNA, the CDR3 is TGTGCCAGCAGTCGACGCCAGGGTAATCAGCCCCAGCATTTT.

This clonotype was seen repeatedly, ten times or more. The DNA of the CDR3 is TGTGCCAGCAGCCTCCGGAGTAGTGGGGCCAACGTCCTGACTTTC. Encoded protein: CASSLRSSGANVLTF. The V and J genes are TRBV7-2 and TRBJ2-6; D is uncertain. Trimming removed 5 bases from V and 3 bases from J, with 11 bases in between. The CDR3 has 15 amino acids. Germline loops: CDR1 SGHTA, CDR2 FQGNSA.

The CDR3 nucleotides read TGTGCCAGCAGCCACCACGGGACAGAGACAGATACGCAGTATTTT. It encodes CASSHHGTETDTQYF. The chain employs TRBV7-4 and TRBJ2-3; 7 bases agree with TRBD1. There are 15 residues in the CDR3. Germline V lookup: CDR1 SGHVT, CDR2 SQSDAQ. V lost 5 bases, J lost 3 bases, and 8 bases stayed unmatched. The variable domain in full, completed from reference TRBV7-4 and TRBJ2-3, reads GAGVSQSPRYKVAKRGRDVALRCDSISGHVTLYWYRQTLGQGSEVLTYSQSDAQRDKSGRPSGRFSAERPERSVSTLKIQRTEQGDSAVYLCASSHHGTETDTQYFGPGTRLTVL.